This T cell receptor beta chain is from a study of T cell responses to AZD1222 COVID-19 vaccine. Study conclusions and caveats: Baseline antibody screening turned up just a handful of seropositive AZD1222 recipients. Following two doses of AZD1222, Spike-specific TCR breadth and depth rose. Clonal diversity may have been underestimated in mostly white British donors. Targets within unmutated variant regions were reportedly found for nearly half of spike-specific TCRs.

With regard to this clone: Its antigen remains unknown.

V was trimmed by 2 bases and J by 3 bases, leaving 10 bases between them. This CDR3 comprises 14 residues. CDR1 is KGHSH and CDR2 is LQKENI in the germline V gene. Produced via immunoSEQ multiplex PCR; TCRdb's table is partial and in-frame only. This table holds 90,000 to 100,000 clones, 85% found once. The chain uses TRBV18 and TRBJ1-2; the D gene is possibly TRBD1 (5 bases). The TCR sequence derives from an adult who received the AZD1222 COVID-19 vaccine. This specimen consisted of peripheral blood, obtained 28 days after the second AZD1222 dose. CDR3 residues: CASSPSRDHYGYTF. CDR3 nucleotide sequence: TGTGCCAGCTCACCATCAAGGGACCACTATGGCTACACCTTC. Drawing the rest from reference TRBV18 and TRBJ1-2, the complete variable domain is NAGVMQNPRHLVRRRGQEARLRCSPMKGHSHVYWYRQLPEEGLKFMVYLQKENIIDESGMPKERFSAEFPKEGPSILRIQQVVRGDSAAYFCASSPSRDHYGYTFGSGTRLTVV.